This TCR beta chain was observed in a study of T-cell memory formation after mild COVID-19. Study background: TCR clustering was largely donor specific. Study findings and constraints: Second-wave clones peaking on day 37 lacked confirmed SARS-CoV-2 specificity. Cross-reactive memory apparently joined, as some responding clones appeared in pre-infection memory. Among clones contracting day 15 to 85, CD4/CD8 was balanced, whereas later expanders leaned CD4+.

TCRdb re-analysed the 5' RACE reads in MiXCR, keeping a single row per CDR3 protein. This sample has fewer than 600,000 distinct CDR3 sequences, with roughly 22% found just once. In the case of this clonotype: Its cognate antigen is unknown.

This receptor was identified in an adult woman who had mild COVID-19 (a few samples of this study predate the infection). Cell type and time point are not known. Sequencing used PBMCs or a T cell subset sorted from them (not recorded which).

The CDR3 sequence: CASTPSGGTGTEAFF. CDR3 sequence (DNA): TGTGCCAGCACCCCCAGCGGGGGCACAGGCACTGAAGCTTTCTTT. The V and J genes are TRBV6-5 and TRBJ1-1; TRBD1 is a possible D gene (6 bases). The CDR3 has 15 residues. From germline, CDR1 is MNHEY and CDR2 SVGAGI. The V end lost 7 bases, the J end lost 4 bases, and 19 bases lay between the germline ends.